The source of this T cell receptor beta chain is a study of memory CD4+ T cells and cytomegalovirus serostatus. Assay: immunoSEQ multiplex PCR; the TCRdb copy retains only in-frame clones and omits some. The table lists around 60,000 clones, 75% to 85% of them singletons. The sort gate was single viable CD3+CD4+CD8-CD45RO+ cells for memory CD4+ T cells. Looked up from germline, CDR1 is SGHRS and CDR2 is YFSETQ. CDR3 length: 14 amino acids. This chain links TRBV5-1 with TRBJ2-5; 9 bases are a match to TRBD2. Matching the DNA end better, TRBJ2-7 makes the J call doubtful. The specimen sequenced was memory CD4+ T cells from blood. This receptor was obtained from an adult in good health and CMV-seronegative. The CDR3 loop is CASSFEAGGYEQYF. The CDR3 nucleotides read TGCGCCAGCAGTTTTGAAGCGGGGGGCTACGAGCAGTACTTC.